The entry below gives a single T cell receptor (beta chain) sequence along with its context. Its specificity is unknown. TCRdb reanalysed the 5' RACE reads using MiXCR and keeps one entry per CDR3 protein. The data hold about 70,000 distinct CDR3 sequences, with 3.2% observed a single time. The sample comes from a study of neurological immune-mediated disorders. Overall study: Multiple sclerosis patients (n of about 34) included around 31 with relapsing-remitting and 3 with secondary progressive disease. Whole-study findings and limits: Expanded clones shared no identical CDR3 amino acid sequences across subjects, which suggested private TCR-beta repertoires in all groups.

The CDR3 loop spans 16 amino acids. CDR1 and CDR2 from the germline V gene are DFQATT and SNEGSKA (reference sequence). With 3 bases removed from V and 4 bases from J, the gap between germline ends came to 19 bases. The chain is built from TRBV20-1 and TRBJ2-1; maybe TRBD2 (5 bases). Sequenced: PBMCs. This clonotype was obtained from a woman in her forties or fifties with multiple sclerosis. The CDR3 is CSASAQRAGVYNEQFF. CDR3 sequence (DNA): TGCAGTGCTAGTGCCCAAAGGGCGGGTGTATACAATGAGCAGTTCTTC.